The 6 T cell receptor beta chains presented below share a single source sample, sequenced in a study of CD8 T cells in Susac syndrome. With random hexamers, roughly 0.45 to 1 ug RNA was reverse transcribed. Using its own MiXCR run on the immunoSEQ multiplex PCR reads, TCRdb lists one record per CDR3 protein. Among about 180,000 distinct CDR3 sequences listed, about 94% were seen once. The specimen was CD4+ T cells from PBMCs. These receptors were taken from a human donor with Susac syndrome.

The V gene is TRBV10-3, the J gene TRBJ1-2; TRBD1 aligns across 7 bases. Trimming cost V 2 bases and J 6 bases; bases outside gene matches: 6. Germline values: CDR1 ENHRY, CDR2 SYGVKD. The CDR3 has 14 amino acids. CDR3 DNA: TGTGCCATCAGTGAGGAACAGGGGTGGAATGGCTACACCTTC. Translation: CAISEEQGWNGYTF.

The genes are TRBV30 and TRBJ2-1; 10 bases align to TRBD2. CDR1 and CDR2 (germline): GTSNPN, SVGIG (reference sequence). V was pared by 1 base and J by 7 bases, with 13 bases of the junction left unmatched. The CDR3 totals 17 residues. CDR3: CAWSGTETSGVRNEQFF. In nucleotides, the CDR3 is TGTGCCTGGAGTGGAACAGAAACTAGCGGGGTAAGGAATGAGCAGTTCTTC.

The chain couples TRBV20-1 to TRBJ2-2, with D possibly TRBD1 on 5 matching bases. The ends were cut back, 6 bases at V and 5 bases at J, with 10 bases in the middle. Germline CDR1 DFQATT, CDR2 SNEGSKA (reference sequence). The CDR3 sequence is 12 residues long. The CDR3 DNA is TGCAGTGCGCTAAAGGGGACCGGGGAGCTGTTTTTT. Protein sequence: CSALKGTGELFF.

The CDR3 region is CASTDSSGNTIYF. The CDR3 region has the DNA TGTGCCAGCACCGACAGCTCTGGAAACACCATATATTTT. The chain joins TRBV3-1 to TRBJ1-3; weak D call: TRBD1 (5 bases). This CDR3 contains 13 residues. Germline V gives CDR1 LGHDT, CDR2 YNNKEL (reference sequence). The V and J ends lost 7 bases and 0 bases respectively, with 7 bases between them.

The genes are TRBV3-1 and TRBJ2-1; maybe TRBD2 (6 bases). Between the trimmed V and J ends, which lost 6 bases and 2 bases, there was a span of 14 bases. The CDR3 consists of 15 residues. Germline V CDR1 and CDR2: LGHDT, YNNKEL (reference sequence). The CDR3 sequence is CASSPSGPPYNEQFF. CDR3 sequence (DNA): TGTGCCAGCAGTCCCAGCGGGCCACCCTACAATGAGCAGTTCTTC.

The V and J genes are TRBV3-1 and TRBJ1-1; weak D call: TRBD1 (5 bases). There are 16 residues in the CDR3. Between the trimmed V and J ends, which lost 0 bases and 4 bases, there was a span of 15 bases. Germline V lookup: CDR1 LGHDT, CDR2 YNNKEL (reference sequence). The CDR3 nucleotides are TGTGCCAGCAGCCAAGATACCCCAGGGACGGGCACTGAAGCTTTCTTT. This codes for CASSQDTPGTGTEAFF.